Listed below are T cell receptor beta chains from one sample, sequenced in a study of blood T cell repertoires in COVID-19. Produced via immunoSEQ multiplex PCR; TCRdb's table is partial and in-frame only. The top ten hold approximately 2.3% of the sample, which has 200,000 or so clones, around 84% seen once. Sequencing input: peripheral blood. These receptors were obtained from a man in his forties who had recovered from COVID-19. CDR3s include the opening cysteine and the closing phenylalanine or tryptophan. A D gene is named only where the DNA matches it firmly. Rows may omit the clone size; those that give it use once, few, many or a size class.

v_call: TRBV19
j_call: TRBJ2-2
cdr3_length: 16
d_call: .
clone_size: .
cdr3_aa: CASTSSSGANTGELFF
cdr3_nt: TGTGCCAGTACCAGTTCCTCGGGGGCGAACACCGGGGAGCTGTTTTTT

v_call: TRBV6-5
j_call: TRBJ1-2
cdr3_length: 14
d_call: .
clone_size: .
cdr3_aa: CASSYSTGDYGYTF
cdr3_nt: TGTGCCAGCAGTTACTCGACGGGTGACTATGGCTACACCTTC

v_call: TRBV6-2/TRBV6-3
j_call: TRBJ2-1
cdr3_length: 14
d_call: .
clone_size: .
cdr3_aa: CASSGTSAYNEQFF
cdr3_nt: TGTGCCAGCAGCGGGACAAGCGCCTACAATGAGCAGTTCTTC

v_call: TRBV4-3
j_call: TRBJ1-2
cdr3_length: 14
d_call: TRBD1
clone_size: .
cdr3_aa: CASSLSRGHDGYTF
cdr3_nt: TGCGCCAGCAGCCTGTCTAGGGGGCATGATGGCTACACCTTC

v_call: TRBV27
j_call: TRBJ2-5
cdr3_length: 14
d_call: .
clone_size: .
cdr3_aa: CASSRRDTQETQYF
cdr3_nt: TGTGCCAGCAGTCGACGGGACACTCAAGAGACCCAGTACTTC

v_call: TRBV18
j_call: TRBJ1-6
cdr3_length: 15
d_call: TRBD1
clone_size: .
cdr3_aa: CASSVTGQGHSPLHF
cdr3_nt: TGTGCCAGCTCCGTAACAGGACAGGGACATTCACCCCTCCACTTT

v_call: TRBV5-1
j_call: TRBJ2-7
cdr3_length: 16
d_call: TRBD2
clone_size: .
cdr3_aa: CASSLIRASGSHEQYF
cdr3_nt: TGCGCCAGCAGCTTGATTAGGGCTAGCGGGAGCCACGAGCAGTACTTC

v_call: TRBV6-1
j_call: TRBJ1-4
cdr3_length: 14
d_call: .
clone_size: .
cdr3_aa: CASSEEQGYEKLFF
cdr3_nt: TGTGCCAGCAGTGAAGAACAGGGTTATGAAAAACTGTTTTTT

v_call: TRBV10-3
j_call: TRBJ2-1
cdr3_length: 12
d_call: .
clone_size: .
cdr3_aa: CAISAGGEEQFF
cdr3_nt: TGTGCCATCAGTGCCGGGGGAGAGGAGCAGTTCTTC

v_call: TRBV27
j_call: TRBJ2-3
cdr3_length: 14
d_call: .
clone_size: few
cdr3_aa: CASSLRGSTDTQYF
cdr3_nt: TGTGCCAGCAGTTTAAGAGGCAGCACAGATACGCAGTATTTT

v_call: TRBV18
j_call: TRBJ2-3
cdr3_length: 13
d_call: .
clone_size: .
cdr3_aa: CASSRESTDTQYF
cdr3_nt: TGTGCCAGCTCAAGGGAGAGCACAGATACGCAGTATTTT

v_call: TRBV19
j_call: TRBJ2-5
cdr3_length: 14
d_call: .
clone_size: .
cdr3_aa: CASSIGGSQETQYF
cdr3_nt: TGTGCCAGTAGTATAGGCGGAAGCCAAGAGACCCAGTACTTC

v_call: TRBV6-5
j_call: TRBJ2-1
cdr3_length: 15
d_call: .
clone_size: few
cdr3_aa: CASSFTTSSYHEQFF
cdr3_nt: TGTGCCAGCAGTTTTACGACTAGTTCGTATCATGAGCAGTTCTTC

v_call: TRBV5-4
j_call: TRBJ2-2
cdr3_length: 15
d_call: TRBD2
clone_size: .
cdr3_aa: CASRTSGGDTGELFF
cdr3_nt: TGTGCCAGCAGAACGAGCGGGGGGGACACCGGGGAGCTGTTTTTT

v_call: TRBV24-1
j_call: TRBJ2-3
cdr3_length: 16
d_call: .
clone_size: .
cdr3_aa: CATSDPSADAVDTQYF
cdr3_nt: TGTGCCACCAGTGACCCCAGCGCGGATGCAGTAGATACGCAGTATTTT

v_call: TRBV5-1
j_call: TRBJ2-1
cdr3_length: 15
d_call: TRBD2
clone_size: .
cdr3_aa: CASSAIGTTGNEQFF
cdr3_nt: TGCGCCAGCAGCGCGATCGGGACTACTGGCAATGAGCAGTTCTTC

v_call: TRBV5-4
j_call: TRBJ1-3
cdr3_length: 15
d_call: TRBD1
clone_size: .
cdr3_aa: CASSDRDRGEYTIYF
cdr3_nt: TGTGCCAGCAGCGACCGGGACAGGGGGGAATACACCATATATTTT

v_call: TRBV15
j_call: TRBJ2-5
cdr3_length: 14
d_call: .
clone_size: .
cdr3_aa: CATSPTGRGETQYF
cdr3_nt: TGTGCCACCAGCCCGACAGGGCGGGGAGAGACCCAGTACTTC

v_call: TRBV24-1
j_call: TRBJ1-1
cdr3_length: 15
d_call: .
clone_size: .
cdr3_aa: CATSDLSDRLTEAFF
cdr3_nt: TGTGCCACCAGTGATTTAAGCGACAGGCTCACTGAAGCTTTCTTT

v_call: TRBV29-1
j_call: TRBJ1-1
cdr3_length: 14
d_call: TRBD1
clone_size: .
cdr3_aa: CSATHRDSHTEAFF
cdr3_nt: TGCAGCGCTACACACAGGGACAGCCACACTGAAGCTTTCTTT

v_call: TRBV6-6
j_call: TRBJ1-1
cdr3_length: 14
d_call: .
clone_size: .
cdr3_aa: CASSYSPGLAEAFF
cdr3_nt: TGTGCCAGCAGTTACTCTCCCGGTTTGGCTGAAGCTTTCTTT

v_call: TRBV7-2
j_call: TRBJ2-7
cdr3_length: 14
d_call: TRBD1
clone_size: .
cdr3_aa: CASSRTGGPYEQYF
cdr3_nt: TGTGCCAGCAGTCGGACAGGGGGCCCCTACGAGCAGTACTTC

v_call: TRBV4-3
j_call: TRBJ2-3
cdr3_length: 17
d_call: TRBD2
clone_size: .
cdr3_aa: CASSQGPLAGGPDTQYF
cdr3_nt: TGCGCCAGCAGCCAAGGGCCACTAGCGGGGGGGCCCGATACGCAGTATTTT

v_call: TRBV7-9
j_call: TRBJ2-5
cdr3_length: 17
d_call: .
clone_size: .
cdr3_aa: CASSSDRGSGLGETQYF
cdr3_nt: TGTGCCAGCAGCTCGGACAGGGGATCGGGACTAGGGGAGACCCAGTACTTC

v_call: TRBV6-2/TRBV6-3
j_call: TRBJ2-1
cdr3_length: 16
d_call: .
clone_size: .
cdr3_aa: CASSSGAVVTYNEQFF
cdr3_nt: TGTGCCAGCAGCTCGGGAGCCGTCGTTACCTACAATGAGCAGTTCTTC

v_call: TRBV5-4
j_call: TRBJ2-5
cdr3_length: 15
d_call: TRBD2
clone_size: .
cdr3_aa: CASSLGAGVQETQYF
cdr3_nt: TGTGCCAGCAGCTTGGGGGCGGGGGTGCAAGAGACCCAGTACTTC

v_call: TRBV6-5
j_call: TRBJ2-1
cdr3_length: 16
d_call: TRBD2
clone_size: .
cdr3_aa: CASSYVAGGSYNEQFF
cdr3_nt: TGTGCCAGCAGTTACGTAGCGGGGGGGTCATACAATGAGCAGTTCTTC

v_call: TRBV30
j_call: TRBJ1-4
cdr3_length: 13
d_call: .
clone_size: .
cdr3_aa: CACPGGTNEKLFF
cdr3_nt: TGTGCCTGCCCCGGGGGAACTAATGAAAAACTGTTTTTT

v_call: TRBV18
j_call: TRBJ2-5
cdr3_length: 14
d_call: .
clone_size: .
cdr3_aa: CASSPPVGRETQYF
cdr3_nt: TGTGCCAGCTCACCACCGGTGGGGCGGGAGACCCAGTACTTC

v_call: TRBV6-5
j_call: TRBJ2-1
cdr3_length: 16
d_call: .
clone_size: .
cdr3_aa: CASSSWVRGSYNEQFF
cdr3_nt: TGTGCCAGCAGTTCCTGGGTCAGGGGCTCCTACAATGAGCAGTTCTTC

v_call: TRBV5-1
j_call: TRBJ2-4
cdr3_length: 14
d_call: TRBD1
clone_size: .
cdr3_aa: CASSLGTGGNIQYF
cdr3_nt: TGCGCCAGCAGCTTGGGGACAGGGGGGAACATTCAGTACTTC

v_call: TRBV5-4
j_call: TRBJ2-3
cdr3_length: 14
d_call: TRBD2
clone_size: .
cdr3_aa: CARIGLAVTDTQYF
cdr3_nt: TGTGCCAGGATCGGACTAGCGGTCACAGATACGCAGTATTTT

v_call: TRBV11-3
j_call: TRBJ2-1
cdr3_length: 13
d_call: TRBD2
clone_size: .
cdr3_aa: CASSPLAGDEQFF
cdr3_nt: TGTGCCAGCAGCCCCTTAGCGGGGGATGAGCAGTTCTTC

v_call: TRBV5-1
j_call: TRBJ2-7
cdr3_length: 13
d_call: .
clone_size: .
cdr3_aa: CASSWALDSEQYF
cdr3_nt: TGCGCCAGCAGCTGGGCATTAGATAGTGAGCAGTACTTC

v_call: TRBV20-1
j_call: TRBJ2-1
cdr3_length: 12
d_call: .
clone_size: .
cdr3_aa: CSASVAFDEQFF
cdr3_nt: TGCAGTGCTAGTGTAGCTTTCGATGAGCAGTTCTTC

v_call: TRBV5-1
j_call: TRBJ2-7
cdr3_length: 15
d_call: TRBD2
clone_size: .
cdr3_aa: CASSFGLADIDEQYF
cdr3_nt: TGCGCCAGCAGCTTCGGCCTAGCGGATATCGACGAGCAGTACTTC

v_call: TRBV4-2
j_call: TRBJ2-5
cdr3_length: 18
d_call: TRBD2
clone_size: .
cdr3_aa: CASSQVAGTSGLEETQYF
cdr3_nt: TGTGCCAGCAGCCAAGTGGCCGGGACTAGCGGTTTGGAGGAGACCCAGTACTTC

v_call: TRBV7-8
j_call: TRBJ1-1
cdr3_length: 16
d_call: .
clone_size: .
cdr3_aa: CASSRTRTGLNTEAFF
cdr3_nt: TGTGCCAGCAGCCGAACTCGTACAGGGCTGAACACTGAAGCTTTCTTT

v_call: TRBV9
j_call: TRBJ2-7
cdr3_length: 13
d_call: .
clone_size: .
cdr3_aa: CASSVGVGGEQYF
cdr3_nt: TGTGCCAGCAGCGTAGGGGTCGGGGGCGAGCAGTACTTC

v_call: TRBV29-1
j_call: TRBJ1-1
cdr3_length: 13
d_call: .
clone_size: .
cdr3_aa: CSVPGQGNTEAFF
cdr3_nt: TGCAGCGTCCCAGGGCAGGGGAACACTGAAGCTTTCTTT

v_call: TRBV9
j_call: TRBJ2-3
cdr3_length: 16
d_call: .
clone_size: .
cdr3_aa: CASSVVGSLSADTQYF
cdr3_nt: TGTGCCAGCAGCGTAGTGGGTAGCCTGTCGGCAGATACGCAGTATTTT

v_call: TRBV14
j_call: TRBJ2-2
cdr3_length: 17
d_call: TRBD2
clone_size: few
cdr3_aa: CASSLRAGGRRTGELFF
cdr3_nt: TGTGCCAGCAGCCTCCGAGCGGGGGGGCGAAGAACCGGGGAGCTGTTTTTT

v_call: TRBV5-5
j_call: TRBJ1-1
cdr3_length: 13
d_call: .
clone_size: .
cdr3_aa: CASSFRTEGWGFF
cdr3_nt: TGTGCCAGCAGTTTTCGGACTGAAGGGTGGGGTTTCTTT

v_call: TRBV19
j_call: TRBJ1-1
cdr3_length: 18
d_call: TRBD1
clone_size: few
cdr3_aa: CASSLGRQGRFVRDEAFF
cdr3_nt: TGTGCCAGTAGTCTTGGTCGACAGGGCCGCTTTGTTCGGGACGAAGCTTTCTTT

v_call: TRBV9
j_call: TRBJ2-3
cdr3_length: 18
d_call: TRBD2
clone_size: many
cdr3_aa: CASSVAGLAGALADTQYF
cdr3_nt: TGTGCCAGCAGCGTAGCTGGGCTAGCGGGAGCTCTGGCAGATACGCAGTATTTT